This TCR beta chain was sequenced for a study of blood T cell repertoires in COVID-19. Study overall: Researchers got acute and convalescent COVID-19 samples from the United States, Italy and Spain. PBMCs, B-cell-depleted T cells, or T cells provided the cDNA or gDNA that made up the material.

In the original analysis: The authors estimated nucleated cell counts from reference gene primer amplification. Clones were sequenced by immunoSEQ multiplex PCR, and TCRdb holds only the in-frame ones, with some missing. V and J calls and clone size are copied from that table; D and trimming were computed from the DNA. In the table there are about 300,000 clones, around four fifths of which are singletons. The V gene's germline CDR1 is LNHDA and CDR2 SQIVND (reference sequence). Between the trimmed V and J ends, which lost 1 base and 2 bases, there was a span of 5 bases. CDR3 length: 13 residues. This receptor was identified in a woman aged 50 to 60 with acute or convalescent COVID-19. The rearrangement uses TRBV19 and TRBJ1-1; D is unclear. Input material: peripheral blood. CDR3 region: CASSIGGNTEAFF. CDR3 bases: TGTGCCAGTAGTATAGGAGGAAACACTGAAGCTTTCTTT.